This entry lists 5 T cell receptor beta chains sequenced from one sample in a study of blood T cell repertoires in COVID-19. Produced via immunoSEQ multiplex PCR; TCRdb's table is partial and in-frame only. The table has about 80,000 clones, about 85% seen once; the top ten hold roughly 9%. The sequencing input was peripheral blood. The origin of the receptors is a human donor in a cohort sampled during active COVID-19.

This clone was picked up one time. The chain links TRBV7-7 to TRBJ2-2, with 10 bases matching TRBD1. This CDR3 is built from 15 residues. Per germline, CDR1 SSHAT and CDR2 FNYEAQ (reference sequence). The J segment lost 6 bases and the V segment lost 10 bases, leaving 11 bases of the junction unmatched. The chain's CDR3 is CATYSGTGDPGELFF. In DNA, the CDR3 is TGTGCCACCTACTCCGGGACAGGGGACCCCGGGGAGCTGTTTTTT.

The chain uses TRBV5-4 and TRBJ1-1; D is ambiguous. Germline V gives CDR1 SGHNT, CDR2 YYREEE (reference sequence). CDR3 length equals 15 residues. The V end was cut by 0 bases, the J end by 8 bases, with 17 bases between. The CDR3 DNA follows: TGTGCCAGCAGCTTGGCCTCCCTAGGTCGGTCCGAAGCTTTCTTT. It yields the protein CASSLASLGRSEAFF.

This clone was recorded a few times. The chain is built from TRBV5-1 and TRBJ1-2; D call uncertain. Trimming left V 0 bases short and J 10 bases short, with 13 bases between. The CDR3 runs 13 residues. From germline, CDR1 is SGHRS and CDR2 YFSETQ. CDR3 loop: CASSLASGDDYTF. The DNA of the CDR3 is TGCGCCAGCAGCTTGGCCTCCGGGGATGACTACACCTTC.

This rearrangement joins TRBV27 to TRBJ1-5; the match to TRBD1 covers 9 bases. Germline V CDR1 and CDR2: MNHEY, SMNVEV (reference sequence). Trimming at V came to 6 bases and at J to 4 bases, leaving 7 bases not matched to a gene. The length of the CDR3 is 15 residues. This chain's CDR3 is CASSFQGTGNQPQHF. As DNA, the CDR3 is TGTGCCAGCAGCTTCCAAGGGACAGGGAATCAGCCCCAGCATTTT.

The J gene is TRBJ1-1, the V gene TRBV7-7; D unclear. CDR3 length: 13 amino acids. CDR1 is SSHAT and CDR2 is FNYEAQ in the germline V gene (reference sequence). V was pared by 5 bases and J by 7 bases, with 14 bases between. The CDR3 is CASSLRVSDEAFF. The CDR3 DNA reads TGTGCCAGCAGCCTCAGAGTCAGCGATGAAGCTTTCTTT.